This T cell receptor (beta chain) was recovered during a study of CD8 T cells in ankylosing spondylitis. Each CDR3 protein is one row after TCRdb ran MiXCR on the 5' RACE reads. Of approximately 350,000 distinct CDR3 sequences in the sample, about 15% were seen once. Germline loops: CDR1 SGHAT, CDR2 FQNNGV. This CDR3 has 18 amino acids. V was cut by 5 bases and J by 0 bases, with 17 bases left in between. This clonotype appeared a few times. What was sequenced was blood, either unsorted or a sorted T cell fraction (not recorded which). V is TRBV11-2 and J is TRBJ2-6; D gene ambiguous. The receptor was isolated from a male donor with ankylosing spondylitis or in good health (not recorded which). The CDR3 DNA follows: TGTGCCAGCAGCGCGGCGCTCGGACGTTACTCTGGGGCCAACGTCCTGACTTTC. Encoded protein: CASSAALGRYSGANVLTF.